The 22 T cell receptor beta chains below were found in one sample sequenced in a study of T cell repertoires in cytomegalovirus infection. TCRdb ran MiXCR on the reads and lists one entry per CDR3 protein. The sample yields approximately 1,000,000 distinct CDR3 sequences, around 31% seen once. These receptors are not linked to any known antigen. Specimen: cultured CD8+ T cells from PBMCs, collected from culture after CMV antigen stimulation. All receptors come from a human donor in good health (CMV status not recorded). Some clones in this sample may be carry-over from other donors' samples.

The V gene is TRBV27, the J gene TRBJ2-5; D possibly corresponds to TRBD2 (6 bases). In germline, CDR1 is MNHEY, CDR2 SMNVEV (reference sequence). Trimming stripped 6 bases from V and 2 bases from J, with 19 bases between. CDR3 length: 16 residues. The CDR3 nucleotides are TGTGCCAGCAGCCCTCTTTGGGCGGGACGACAAGAGACCCAGTACTTC. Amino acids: CASSPLWAGRQETQYF.

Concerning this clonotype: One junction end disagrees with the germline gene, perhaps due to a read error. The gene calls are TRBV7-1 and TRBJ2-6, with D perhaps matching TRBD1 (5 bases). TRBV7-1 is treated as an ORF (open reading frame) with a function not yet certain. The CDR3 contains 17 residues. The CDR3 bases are TGTGCCAGCAGCCCTCCCCCGAAGTACTCTGGGGCCAACGTCATGACTTTC. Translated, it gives CASSPPPKYSGANVMTF.

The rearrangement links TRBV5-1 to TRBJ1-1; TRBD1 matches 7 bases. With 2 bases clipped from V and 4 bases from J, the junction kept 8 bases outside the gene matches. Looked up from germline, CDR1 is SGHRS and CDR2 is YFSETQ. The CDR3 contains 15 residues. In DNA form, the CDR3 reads TGCGCCAGCAGCTTAGGAGAGGGGGCGGGCACTGAAGCTTTCTTT. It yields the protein CASSLGEGAGTEAFF.

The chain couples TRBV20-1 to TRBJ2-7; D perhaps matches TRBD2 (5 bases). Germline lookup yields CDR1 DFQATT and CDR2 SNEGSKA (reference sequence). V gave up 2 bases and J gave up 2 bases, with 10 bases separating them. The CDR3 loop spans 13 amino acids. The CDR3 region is CSARPGSTYEQYF. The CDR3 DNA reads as TGCAGTGCTAGACCGGGATCCACCTACGAGCAGTACTTC.

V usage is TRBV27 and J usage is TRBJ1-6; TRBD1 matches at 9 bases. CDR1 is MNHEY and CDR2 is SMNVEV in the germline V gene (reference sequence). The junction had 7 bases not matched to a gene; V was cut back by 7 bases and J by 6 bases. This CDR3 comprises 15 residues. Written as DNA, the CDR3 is TGTGCCAGCACCTGGGGGGGACAGGGTAATTCACCCCTCCACTTT. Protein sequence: CASTWGGQGNSPLHF.

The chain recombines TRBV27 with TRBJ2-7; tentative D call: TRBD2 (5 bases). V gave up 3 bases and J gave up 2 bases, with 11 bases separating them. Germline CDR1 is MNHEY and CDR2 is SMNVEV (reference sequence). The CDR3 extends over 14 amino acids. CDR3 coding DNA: TGTGCCAGCAGTTTTGGTAGCGAAGCCTACGAGCAGTACTTC. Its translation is CASSFGSEAYEQYF.

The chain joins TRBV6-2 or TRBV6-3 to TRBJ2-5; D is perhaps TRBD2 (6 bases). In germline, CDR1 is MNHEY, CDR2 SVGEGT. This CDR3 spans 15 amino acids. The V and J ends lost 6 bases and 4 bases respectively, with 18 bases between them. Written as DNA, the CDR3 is TGTGCCAGCAGATTCCTCTCAGGAGGGAGAGAGACCCAGTACTTC. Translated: CASRFLSGGRETQYF.

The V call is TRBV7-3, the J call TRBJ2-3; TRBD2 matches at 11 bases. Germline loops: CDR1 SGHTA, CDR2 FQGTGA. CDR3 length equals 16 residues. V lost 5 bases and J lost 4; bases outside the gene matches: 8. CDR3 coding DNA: TGTGCCAGCAGCCCGTGGGATAGCGGGGGGGCAGATACGCAGTATTTT. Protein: CASSPWDSGGADTQYF.

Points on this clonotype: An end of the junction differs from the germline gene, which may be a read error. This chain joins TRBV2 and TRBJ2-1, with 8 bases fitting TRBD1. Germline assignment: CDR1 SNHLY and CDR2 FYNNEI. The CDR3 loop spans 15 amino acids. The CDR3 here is CASTQGASDYNEQFF. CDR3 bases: TGTGCTAGCACCCAGGGGGCTAGCGATTACAATGAGCAGTTCTTC.

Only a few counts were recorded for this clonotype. The CDR3 DNA reads TGTGCCAGCAGCTCCTTAGCGGGGGTGAACACAGATACGCAGTATTTT. It specifies CASSSLAGVNTDTQYF. The V and J genes are TRBV7-6 and TRBJ2-3, with 9 bases lining up with TRBD2. The ends lost 4 bases at V and 2 bases at J; junction bases unmatched: 7. This CDR3 has 16 amino acids. Germline V gene data show CDR1 as SGHVS and CDR2 as FNYEAQ.

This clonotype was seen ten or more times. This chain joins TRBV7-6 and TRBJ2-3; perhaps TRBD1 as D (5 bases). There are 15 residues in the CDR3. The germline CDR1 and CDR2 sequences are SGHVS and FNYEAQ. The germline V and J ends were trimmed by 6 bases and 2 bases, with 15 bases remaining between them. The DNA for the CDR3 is TGTGCCAGCAGTCCAACAGGAGACCCCACAGATACGCAGTATTTT. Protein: CASSPTGDPTDTQYF.

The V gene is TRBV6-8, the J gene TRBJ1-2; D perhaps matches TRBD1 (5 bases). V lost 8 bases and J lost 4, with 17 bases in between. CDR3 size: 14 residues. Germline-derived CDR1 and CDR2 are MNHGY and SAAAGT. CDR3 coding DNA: TGTGCCAGCTGGGACCCGGGGTTGAGCTATGGCTACACCTTC. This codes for CASWDPGLSYGYTF.

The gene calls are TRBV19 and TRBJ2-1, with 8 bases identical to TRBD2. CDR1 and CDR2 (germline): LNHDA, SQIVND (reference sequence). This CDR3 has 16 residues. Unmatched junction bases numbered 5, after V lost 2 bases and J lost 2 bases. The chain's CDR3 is CASSISGGGPYNEQFF. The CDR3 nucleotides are TGTGCCAGTAGTATATCGGGCGGGGGGCCCTACAATGAGCAGTTCTTC.

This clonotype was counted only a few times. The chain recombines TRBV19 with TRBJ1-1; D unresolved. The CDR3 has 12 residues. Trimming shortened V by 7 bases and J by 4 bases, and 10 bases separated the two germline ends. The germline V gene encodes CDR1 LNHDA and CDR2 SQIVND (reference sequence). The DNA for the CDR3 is TGTGCCAGTAAAAAATCCGGCACTGAAGCTTTCTTT. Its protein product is CASKKSGTEAFF.

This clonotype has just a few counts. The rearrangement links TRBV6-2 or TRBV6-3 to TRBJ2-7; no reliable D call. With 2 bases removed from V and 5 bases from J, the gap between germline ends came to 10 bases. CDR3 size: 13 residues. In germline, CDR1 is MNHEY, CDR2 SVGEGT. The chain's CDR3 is CASSYGGPDEQYV. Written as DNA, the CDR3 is TGTGCCAGCAGTTACGGTGGTCCCGACGAGCAGTACGTC.

In nucleotides, the CDR3 is TGTGCCAGCAGGTCGGACAGTTTCTCTGGGGCCAACGTCCTGACTTTC. Its protein product is CASRSDSFSGANVLTF. This chain links TRBV12-3 or TRBV12-4 with TRBJ2-6; a possible D gene is TRBD1 (6 bases). The CDR3 has 16 amino acids. V lost 6 bases to trimming and J lost 0 bases, with 12 bases between them.

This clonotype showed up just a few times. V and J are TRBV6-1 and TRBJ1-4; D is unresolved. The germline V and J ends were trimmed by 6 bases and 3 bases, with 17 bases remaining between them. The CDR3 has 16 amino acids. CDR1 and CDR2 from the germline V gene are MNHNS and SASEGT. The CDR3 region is CASRDEGQPPNEKLFF. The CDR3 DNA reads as TGTGCCAGCAGGGACGAGGGCCAGCCACCTAATGAAAAACTGTTTTTT.

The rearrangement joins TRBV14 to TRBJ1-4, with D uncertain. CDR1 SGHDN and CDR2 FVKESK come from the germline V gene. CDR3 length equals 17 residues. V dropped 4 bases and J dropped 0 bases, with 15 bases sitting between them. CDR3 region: CASSLSVVRATNEKLFF. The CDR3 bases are TGTGCCAGCAGCCTTTCCGTGGTGAGGGCAACTAATGAAAAACTGTTTTTT.

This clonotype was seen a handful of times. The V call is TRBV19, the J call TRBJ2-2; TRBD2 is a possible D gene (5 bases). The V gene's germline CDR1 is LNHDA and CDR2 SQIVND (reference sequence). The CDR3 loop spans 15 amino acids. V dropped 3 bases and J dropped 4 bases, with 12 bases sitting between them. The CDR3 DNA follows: TGTGCCAGTAGTATGAGCGGCTCGGGCACCGGGGAGCTGTTTTTT. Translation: CASSMSGSGTGELFF.

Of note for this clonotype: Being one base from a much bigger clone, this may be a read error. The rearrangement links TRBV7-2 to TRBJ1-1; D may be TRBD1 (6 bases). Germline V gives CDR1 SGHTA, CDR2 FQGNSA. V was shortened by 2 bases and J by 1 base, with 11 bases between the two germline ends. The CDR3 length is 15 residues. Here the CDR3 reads CASSLWGQENTEAFF. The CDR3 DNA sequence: TGTGCCAGCAGCTTATGGGGGCAGGAGAACACTGAAGCTTTCTTT.

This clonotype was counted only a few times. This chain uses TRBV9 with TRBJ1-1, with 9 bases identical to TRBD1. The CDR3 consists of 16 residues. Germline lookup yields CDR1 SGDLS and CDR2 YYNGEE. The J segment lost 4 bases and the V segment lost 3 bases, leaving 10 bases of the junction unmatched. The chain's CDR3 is CASSEGTGKEGTEAFF. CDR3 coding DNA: TGTGCCAGCAGCGAGGGGACAGGGAAGGAAGGCACTGAAGCTTTCTTT.

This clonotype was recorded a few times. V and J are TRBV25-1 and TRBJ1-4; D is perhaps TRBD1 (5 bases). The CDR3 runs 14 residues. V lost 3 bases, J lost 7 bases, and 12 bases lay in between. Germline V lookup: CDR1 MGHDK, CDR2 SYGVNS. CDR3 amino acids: CASSEGIGGEKLFF. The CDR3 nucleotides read TGTGCCAGCAGTGAGGGTATTGGGGGTGAAAAACTGTTTTTT.